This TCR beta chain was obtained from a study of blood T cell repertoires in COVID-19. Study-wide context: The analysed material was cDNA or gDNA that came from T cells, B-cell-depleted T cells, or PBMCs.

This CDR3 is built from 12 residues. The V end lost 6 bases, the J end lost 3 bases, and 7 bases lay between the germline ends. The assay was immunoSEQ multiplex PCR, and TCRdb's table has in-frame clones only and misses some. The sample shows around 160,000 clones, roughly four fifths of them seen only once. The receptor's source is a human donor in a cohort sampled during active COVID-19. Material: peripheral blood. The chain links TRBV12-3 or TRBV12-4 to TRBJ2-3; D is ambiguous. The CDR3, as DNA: TGTGCCAGCAGGAAACAAACAGATACGCAGTATTTT. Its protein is CASRKQTDTQYF.